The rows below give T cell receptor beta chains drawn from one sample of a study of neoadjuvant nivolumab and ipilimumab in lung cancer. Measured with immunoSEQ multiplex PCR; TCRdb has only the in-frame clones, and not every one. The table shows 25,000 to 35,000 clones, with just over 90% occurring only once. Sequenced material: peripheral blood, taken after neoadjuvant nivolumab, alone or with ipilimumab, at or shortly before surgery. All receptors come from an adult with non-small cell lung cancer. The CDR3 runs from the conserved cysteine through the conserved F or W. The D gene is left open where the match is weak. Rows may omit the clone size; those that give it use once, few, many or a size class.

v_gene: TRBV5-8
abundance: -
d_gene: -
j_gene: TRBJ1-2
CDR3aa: CASSHRGNNYGYTF
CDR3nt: TGTGCCAGCAGCCACCGGGGTAACAACTATGGCTACACCTTC

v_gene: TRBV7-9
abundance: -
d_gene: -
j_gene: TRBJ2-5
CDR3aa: CASSSQETQYF
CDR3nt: TGTGCCAGCAGCTCCCAAGAGACCCAGTACTTC

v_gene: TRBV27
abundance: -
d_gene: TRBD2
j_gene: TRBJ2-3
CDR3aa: CASGAVAGVDTQYF
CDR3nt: TGTGCCAGCGGGGCCGTAGCGGGGGTAGATACGCAGTATTTT

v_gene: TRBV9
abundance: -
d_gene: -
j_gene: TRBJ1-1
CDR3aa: CASSPGPLNTEAFF
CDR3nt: TGTGCCAGCAGCCCGGGCCCTTTGAACACTGAAGCTTTCTTT

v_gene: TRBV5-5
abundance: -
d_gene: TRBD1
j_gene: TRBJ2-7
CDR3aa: CASSLKDRAGYEQYF
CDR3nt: TGTGCCAGCAGCTTGAAGGACAGGGCGGGCTACGAGCAGTACTTC

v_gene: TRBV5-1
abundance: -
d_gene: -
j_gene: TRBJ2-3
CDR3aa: CASSLWGQTTDTQYF
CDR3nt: TGCGCCAGCAGCTTGTGGGGCCAAACTACAGATACGCAGTATTTT

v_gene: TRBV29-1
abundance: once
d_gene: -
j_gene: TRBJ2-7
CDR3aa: CSVYGGEQYF
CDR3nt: TGCAGCGTATATGGAGGCGAGCAGTACTTC

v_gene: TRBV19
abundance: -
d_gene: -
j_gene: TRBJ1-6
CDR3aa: CASSIDPGTSYNSPLHF
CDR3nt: TGTGCCAGTAGTATAGATCCCGGAACGTCCTATAATTCACCCCTCCACTTT

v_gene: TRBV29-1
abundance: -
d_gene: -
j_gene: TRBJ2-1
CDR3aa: CSVEEGADNEQFF
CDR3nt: TGCAGCGTTGAAGAAGGGGCGGACAATGAGCAGTTCTTC

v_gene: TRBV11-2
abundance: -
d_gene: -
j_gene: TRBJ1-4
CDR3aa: CASSLGKGPGGEKLFF
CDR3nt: TGTGCCAGCAGCTTAGGAAAGGGACCCGGGGGTGAAAAACTGTTTTTT

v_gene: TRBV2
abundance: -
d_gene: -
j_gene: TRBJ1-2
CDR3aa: CASSLGTSSGLGF
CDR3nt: TGTGCCAGCAGTCTCGGGACGTCCTCCGGGCTTGGCTTC

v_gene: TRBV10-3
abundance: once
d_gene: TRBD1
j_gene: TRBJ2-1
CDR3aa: CAISGQGAWEQFF
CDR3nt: TGTGCCATCAGTGGGCAGGGGGCATGGGAGCAGTTCTTC

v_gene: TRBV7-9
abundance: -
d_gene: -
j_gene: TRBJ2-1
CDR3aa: CASSLDGAREQFF
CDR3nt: TGTGCCAGCAGCTTAGACGGCGCGAGGGAGCAGTTCTTC

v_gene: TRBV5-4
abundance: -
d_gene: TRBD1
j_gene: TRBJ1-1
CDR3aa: CASSSATGAEAFF
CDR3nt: TGTGCCAGCAGCTCGGCCACAGGGGCTGAAGCTTTCTTT

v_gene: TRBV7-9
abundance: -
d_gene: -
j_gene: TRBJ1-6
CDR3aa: CASSLSGAPYNSPLHF
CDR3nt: TGTGCCAGCAGCTTATCGGGTGCACCTTATAATTCACCCCTCCACTTT

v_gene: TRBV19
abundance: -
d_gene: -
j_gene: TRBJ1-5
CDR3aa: CASQQGKSGQPQHF
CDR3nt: TGTGCCAGTCAGCAAGGGAAGTCGGGTCAGCCCCAGCATTTT

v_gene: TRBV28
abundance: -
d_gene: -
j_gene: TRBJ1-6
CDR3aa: CASAQAGSRNSPLHF
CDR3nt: TGTGCCAGCGCTCAAGCGGGGTCGAGGAATTCACCCCTCCACTTT

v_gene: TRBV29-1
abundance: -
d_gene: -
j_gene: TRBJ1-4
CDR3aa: CSVRNEKLFF
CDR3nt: TGCAGCGTTAGGAATGAAAAACTGTTTTTT

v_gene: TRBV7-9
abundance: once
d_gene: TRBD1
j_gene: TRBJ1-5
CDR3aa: CASSKTGVGVDQPQHF
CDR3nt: TGTGCCAGCAGCAAGACAGGGGTCGGGGTCGATCAGCCCCAGCATTTT

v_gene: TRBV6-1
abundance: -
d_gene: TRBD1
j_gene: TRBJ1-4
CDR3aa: CASSEESGTGGQGGEKLFF
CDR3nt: TGTGCCAGCAGTGAAGAGTCCGGGACAGGGGGGCAGGGTGGTGAAAAACTGTTTTTT

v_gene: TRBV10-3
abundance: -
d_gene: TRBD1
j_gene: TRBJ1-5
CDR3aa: CAISDRAGNQPQHF
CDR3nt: TGTGCCATCAGCGACAGGGCTGGCAATCAGCCCCAGCATTTT

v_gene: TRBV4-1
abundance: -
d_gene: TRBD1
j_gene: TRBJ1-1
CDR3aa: CASSQAGTVMNTEAFF
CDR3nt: TGCGCCAGCAGCCAAGCCGGGACAGTGATGAACACTGAAGCTTTCTTT

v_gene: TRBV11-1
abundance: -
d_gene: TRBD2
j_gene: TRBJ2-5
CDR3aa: CASSLLAGEETQYF
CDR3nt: TGTGCCAGCAGCTTACTAGCGGGGGAAGAGACCCAGTACTTC

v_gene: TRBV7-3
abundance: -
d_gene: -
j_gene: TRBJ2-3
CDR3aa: CASSPGTGTDTQYF
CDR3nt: TGTGCCAGCAGCCCAGGGACGGGCACAGATACGCAGTATTTT

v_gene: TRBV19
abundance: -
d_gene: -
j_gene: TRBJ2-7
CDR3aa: CASSMGQAYEQYF
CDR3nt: TGTGCCAGTAGTATGGGGCAGGCCTACGAGCAGTACTTC

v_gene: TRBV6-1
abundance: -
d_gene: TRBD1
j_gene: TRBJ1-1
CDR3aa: CASSEVPGQDNTEAFF
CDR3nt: TGTGCCAGCAGTGAAGTTCCCGGACAGGATAACACTGAAGCTTTCTTT

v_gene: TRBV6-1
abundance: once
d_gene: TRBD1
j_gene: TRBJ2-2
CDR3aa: CACPGAGGTGELFF
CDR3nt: TGTGCCTGCCCCGGGGCAGGGGGTACCGGGGAGCTGTTTTTT

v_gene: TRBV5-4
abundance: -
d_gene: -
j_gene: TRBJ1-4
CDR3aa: CASSLGGTNEKLFF
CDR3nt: TGTGCCAGCAGCTTGGGAGGGACTAATGAAAAACTGTTTTTT

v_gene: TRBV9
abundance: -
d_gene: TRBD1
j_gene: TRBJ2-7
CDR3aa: CASSVAGQGYEQYF
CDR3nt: TGTGCCAGCAGCGTAGCAGGACAGGGCTACGAGCAGTACTTC

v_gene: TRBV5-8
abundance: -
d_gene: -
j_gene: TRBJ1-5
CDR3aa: CASSGTGNQPQHF
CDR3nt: TGTGCCAGCAGCGGGACGGGCAATCAGCCCCAGCATTTT

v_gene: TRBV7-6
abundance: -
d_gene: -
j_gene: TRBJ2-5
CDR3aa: CASSPSVTQYF
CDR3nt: TGTGCCAGCAGCCCCTCGGTGACCCAGTACTTC

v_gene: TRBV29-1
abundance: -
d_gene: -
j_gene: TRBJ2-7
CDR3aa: CSAGTPYEQYF
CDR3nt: TGCAGCGCCGGGACCCCCTACGAGCAGTACTTC

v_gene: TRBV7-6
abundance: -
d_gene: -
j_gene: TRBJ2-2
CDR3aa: CASSPDGSGELFF
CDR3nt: TGTGCCAGCAGCCCCGACGGCTCCGGGGAGCTGTTTTTT

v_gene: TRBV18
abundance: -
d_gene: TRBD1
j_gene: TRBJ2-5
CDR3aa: CASSPAQGASLQETQYF
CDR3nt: TGTGCCAGCTCACCCGCGCAGGGGGCATCTCTGCAAGAGACCCAGTACTTC

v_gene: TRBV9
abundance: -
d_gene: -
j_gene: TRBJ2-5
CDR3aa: CASSVVGGRETQYF
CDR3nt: TGTGCCAGCAGCGTAGTGGGAGGTAGAGAGACCCAGTACTTC